A single sample is the source of the 10 T cell receptor beta chains below, sequenced in a study of cytomegalovirus exposure and HLA in healthy donors. With 60 Vbeta and 13 Jbeta primers, the PCR was carried out. Some clones are missing from TCRdb's copy, which holds only in-frame ones; the method was immunoSEQ multiplex PCR. Here the sample spans about 130,000 clones, about 80% being singletons. Material for sequencing was PBMCs. These receptors originate from a woman in her 40s in good health and CMV-seronegative.

The chain is built from TRBV2 and TRBJ2-3; 10 positions agree with TRBD2. The CDR3 spans 18 residues. The germline CDR1 and CDR2 sequences are SNHLY and FYNNEI. V lost 2 bases, J lost 2 bases, and 10 bases stayed unmatched. CDR3 in DNA: TGTGCCAGCAGTGAAAGACTAGCGGGCTTCAGTACCACAGATACGCAGTATTTT. Its translation: CASSERLAGFSTTDTQYF.

The chain links TRBV4-2 to TRBJ2-1, with TRBD2 identical over 8 bases. Germline V CDR1 and CDR2: LGHNA, YNFKEQ. This CDR3 comprises 17 residues. With 0 bases clipped from V and 0 bases from J, the junction kept 4 bases outside the gene matches. CDR3 region: CASSQEGSGSSYNEQFF. The CDR3 bases are TGTGCCAGCAGCCAAGAGGGGAGCGGGAGCTCCTACAATGAGCAGTTCTTC.

The chain couples TRBV6-1 to TRBJ2-7; a possible D gene is TRBD1 (5 bases). The germline V and J ends were trimmed by 3 bases and 5 bases, with 11 bases remaining between them. Germline assignment: CDR1 MNHNS and CDR2 SASEGT. The CDR3 has 13 residues. CDR3: CASSDRGRNEQYF. In DNA, the CDR3 is TGTGCCAGCAGTGATAGGGGCCGAAACGAGCAGTACTTC.

The rearrangement uses TRBV7-6 and TRBJ2-2; 9 nucleotides agree with TRBD2. CDR1 SGHVS and CDR2 FNYEAQ come from the germline V gene. Trimming at V came to 0 bases and at J to 9 bases, leaving 8 bases not matched to a gene. The CDR3 covers 16 residues. CDR3 in DNA: TGTGCCAGCAGCTTAGCTTCCGCGGGAGGGCCGAGGGAGCTGTTTTTT. Protein product: CASSLASAGGPRELFF.

J is TRBJ2-3 and V is TRBV15; 8 bases are shared with TRBD2. Germline values: CDR1 LNHNV, CDR2 YYDKDF (reference sequence). The CDR3 contains 17 residues. The junction had 8 bases not matched to a gene; V was cut back by 1 base and J by 2 bases. The CDR3 loop is CATSRAPLAGPTDTQYF. For the CDR3, the DNA is TGTGCCACCAGCAGAGCGCCTTTAGCGGGACCCACAGATACGCAGTATTTT. Together with reference TRBV15 and TRBJ2-3, the CDR3 gives the full variable domain: DAMVIQNPRYQVTQFGKPVTLSCSQTLNHNVMYWYQQKSSQAPKLLFHYYDKDFNNEADTPDNFQSRRPNTSFCFLDIRSPGLGDTAMYLCATSRAPLAGPTDTQYFGPGTRLTVL.

The J gene is TRBJ2-1, the V gene TRBV6-5; tentatively, D is TRBD2 (7 bases). Between the trimmed V and J ends, which lost 6 bases and 5 bases, there was a span of 17 bases. Germline V gene sequence: CDR1 MNHEY, CDR2 SVGAGI. The CDR3 covers 15 residues. The DNA of the CDR3 is TGTGCCAGCAGCTTATTTAGGGGGGGTGACAATGAGCAGTTCTTC. Residues: CASSLFRGGDNEQFF.

This clone showed up just once. The rearrangement uses TRBV16 and TRBJ1-5, with 7 bases matching TRBD1. Germline assignment: CDR1 KGHSY and CDR2 FQNENV. Germline trimming cut 8 bases from V and 3 bases from J; bases unmatched to any gene: 7. The CDR3 contains 14 residues. The CDR3 DNA is TGTGCCAGCTGTCCGGGACAGTTCAATCAGCCCCAGCATTTT. Its translation is CASCPGQFNQPQHF.

In this sample, this clone turned up a few times. J is TRBJ1-2 and V is TRBV13; D is ambiguous. V was trimmed by 4 bases and J by 8 bases, leaving 14 bases between them. This CDR3 has 13 residues. The V gene's germline CDR1 is PRHDT and CDR2 FYEKMQ (reference sequence). The CDR3 nucleotides read TGTGCCAGCAGCTCAAGGCGGGGTCACGGCTACACCTTC. Translation gives CASSSRRGHGYTF.

This chain joins TRBV4-1 and TRBJ2-1, with 7 bases aligning to TRBD2. Germline CDR1 is MGHRA and CDR2 is YSYEKL. The CDR3 is 15 amino acids. With 4 bases clipped from V and 2 bases from J, the junction kept 5 bases outside the gene matches. The CDR3 bases are TGCGCCAGCAGCCGACCTAGCGGACCCTACAATGAGCAGTTCTTC. Translation gives CASSRPSGPYNEQFF.

This rearrangement joins TRBV28 to TRBJ1-1; 7 nucleotides line up with TRBD1. The CDR3 is 16 residues long. Trimming removed 5 bases from V and 1 base from J; junction bases left unmatched: 10. Germline CDR1 MDHEN, CDR2 SYDVKM. CDR3 in DNA: TGTGCCAGCAGTCCAGGGACAGTGTCAGGGAACACTGAAGCTTTCTTT. Its translation: CASSPGTVSGNTEAFF.